The T cell receptor beta chain under discussion was sequenced for a study of blood T cell repertoires in COVID-19. Study overall: Acute-phase and convalescent COVID-19 samples originated in the United States, Italy and Spain. T cells, B-cell-depleted T cells, or PBMCs provided the cDNA or gDNA that served as material.

Per the original data handling: Using reference gene primer amplification, nucleated cell counts were estimated. TCRdb keeps only in-frame clones here, not all; method: immunoSEQ multiplex PCR. V, J and clone size were drawn from that table, and D and trimming were deduced from the DNA. The top ten hold 6.6% of the sample, which has roughly 69,000 clones, over 75% seen once. V dropped 10 bases and J dropped 10 bases, with 22 bases sitting between them. From germline, CDR1 is MDHEN and CDR2 SYDVKM. The CDR3 is 13 amino acids. This receptor was identified in a man aged 50 to 59 with active COVID-19. The source material was peripheral blood. The chain employs TRBV28 and TRBJ1-1; a weak D match, TRBD1 (5 bases). CDR3: CATCPGGVIGAFF. The CDR3 coding sequence is TGTGCCACCTGCCCGGGGGGGGTTATAGGAGCTTTCTTT. Full variable domain (rest looked up from reference TRBV28 and TRBJ1-1): DVKVTQSSRYLVKRTGEKVFLECVQDMDHENMFWYRQDPGLGLRLIYFSYDVKMKEKGDIPEGYSVSREKKERFSLILESASTNQTSMYLCATCPGGVIGAFFGQGTRLTVV.